The 9 T cell receptor beta chains below come from one sample, sequenced in a study of response to subunit inactivated influenza vaccine. TCRdb analysed the RT-PCR reads with MiXCR anew, one entry per CDR3 protein. Of about 520,000 distinct CDR3 sequences in the sample, approximately 7.8% were seen once. Sequencing was performed on PBMCs from blood, taken less than 30 months after vaccination. These receptors came from a man aged 50 to 75 who received an inactivated influenza vaccine.

Ten or more counts support this clonotype. The chain uses TRBV30 and TRBJ1-5; no firm D call. Between the trimmed V and J ends, which lost 0 bases and 1 base, there was a span of 4 bases. Germline V gene lookup returns CDR1 GTSNPN and CDR2 SVGIG (reference sequence). The CDR3 runs to 13 residues. The CDR3 sequence is CAWSVRSNQPQHF. The CDR3 DNA is TGTGCCTGGAGTGTAAGAAGCAATCAGCCCCAGCATTTT.

This clonotype occurred many times. This sequence joins TRBV29-1 and TRBJ2-1; 10 positions agree with TRBD2. The CDR3 contains 15 residues. The V segment lost 0 bases and the J segment 8 bases; nucleotides outside the gene matches: 7. Germline loops: CDR1 SQVTM, CDR2 ANQGSEA. The CDR3, as DNA: TGCAGCGTTGAAGAGAGGCTAGCGGGAGTGTATGAGCAGTTCTTC. Protein product: CSVEERLAGVYEQFF.

The chain links TRBV6-2 or TRBV6-3 to TRBJ2-2; D is perhaps TRBD2 (7 bases). Trimming pared 5 bases from V and 6 bases from J, leaving 16 bases between. Germline CDR1 and CDR2: MNHEY and SVGEGT. This CDR3 spans 15 amino acids. This CDR3 is CASSGLGGKAGELFF. For the CDR3, the DNA is TGTGCCAGCAGTGGACTAGGGGGGAAGGCCGGGGAGCTGTTTTTT.

This clonotype was counted only a few times. This sequence joins TRBV19 and TRBJ2-1; 14 nucleotides align to TRBD2. There are 16 residues in the CDR3. Looked up from germline, CDR1 is LNHDA and CDR2 is SQIVND (reference sequence). V dropped 5 bases and J dropped 6; count of bases not matched to a gene: 6. The CDR3 DNA is TGTGCCAGTAGTGCCTCAGGGACTAGCGGGAGCAATGAGCAGTTCTTC. Residues: CASSASGTSGSNEQFF.

Ten or more counts support this clonotype. The chain links TRBV12-3 or TRBV12-4 to TRBJ2-2, with D perhaps TRBD2 (5 bases). This CDR3 spans 14 amino acids. V lost 3 bases and J lost 5, with 10 bases in between. In DNA form, the CDR3 reads TGTGCCAGCAGTTTTTCTAGCCGGACCGGGGAGCTGTTTTTT. Translating it yields CASSFSSRTGELFF.

The table lists this clonotype with a few counts. The genes are TRBV7-2 and TRBJ1-2, with a weak D call TRBD1 (5 bases). The CDR3 covers 16 residues. The V gene lost 2 bases and the J gene lost 3 bases, with 16 bases spanning the gap. CDR1 and CDR2 from the germline V gene are SGHTA and FQGNSA. The CDR3: CASSLTSAGRDYGYTF. DNA for the CDR3: TGTGCCAGCAGCTTAACTTCGGCAGGGAGAGACTATGGCTACACCTTC.

J is TRBJ2-5 and V is TRBV21-1; TRBD1 reflects the table's D call only, with no check against the DNA. TRBV21-1 corresponds to a pseudogene. The CDR3 length is 17 residues. CDR3 nucleotides: TGTGCCAGCAGCAAATGGGTACCGGGACAGGGGCGGGTGACCCAGTACTTC. This codes for CASSKWVPGQGRVTQYF.

The rearrangement joins TRBV14 to TRBJ2-7, with 8 bases matching TRBD1. The ends lost 1 base at V and 4 bases at J; junction bases unmatched: 9. The CDR3 covers 16 residues. Germline assignment: CDR1 SGHDN and CDR2 FVKESK. Written as DNA, the CDR3 is TGTGCCAGCAGCCAAGTAGCAGGGGGCGTGATGTACGAGCAGTACTTC. It specifies CASSQVAGGVMYEQYF. The entire variable domain, with the rest obtained from reference TRBV14 and TRBJ2-7, is as follows: EAGVTQFPSHSVIEKGQTVTLRCDPISGHDNLYWYRRVMGKEIKFLLHFVKESKQDESGMPNNRFLAERTGGTYSTLKVQPAELEDSGVYFCASSQVAGGVMYEQYFGPGTRLTVT.

The V gene is TRBV5-1, the J gene TRBJ2-5; D possibly matches TRBD1 or TRBD2 (5 bases each). The CDR3 has 15 amino acids. Germline CDR1 SGHRS, CDR2 YFSETQ. V gave up 1 base and J gave up 1 base, with 11 bases separating them. This chain's CDR3 is CASSLLGVAQETQYF. Here the CDR3 DNA reads TGCGCCAGCAGCTTGTTGGGGGTGGCCCAAGAGACCCAGTACTTC. The entire variable domain, with the rest obtained from reference TRBV5-1 and TRBJ2-5, is as follows: KAGVTQTPRYLIKTRGQQVTLSCSPISGHRSVSWYQQTPGQGLQFLFEYFSETQRNKGNFPGRFSGRQFSNSRSEMNVSTLELGDSALYLCASSLLGVAQETQYFGPGTRLLVL.